The TCR beta chain described here comes from a study of cytomegalovirus exposure and HLA in healthy donors. V shed 6 bases, J shed 3 bases, and the junction held 2 bases outside the gene matches. CDR3 length equals 14 residues. CDR1 and CDR2 from the germline V gene are MDHEN and SYDVKM. Primers for the PCR totalled 60 Vbeta and 13 Jbeta. Using immunoSEQ multiplex PCR, the repertoire was profiled, and TCRdb retains in-frame clones only, with some absent. The table has tens of thousands of clones, 70% to 75% seen once. About this clone: What it recognizes is unknown.

Study findings and constraints: Further analysis, carried out later, found HLA-associated TCR beta chains more clonally expanded than equally common other chains. The authors excluded some V segments, including TRBV6-2 and TRBV6-3, as indistinguishable. Accurate prediction of most subjects' HLA-A and HLA-B alleles from TCR beta sequences was reported. Apparent HLA restriction characterized most CMV-associated TCR beta chains in a later analysis.

This TCR was sampled from a woman aged 30 to 39 in good health and CMV-seropositive. The sequencing sample was made of PBMCs. The gene calls are TRBV28 and TRBJ1-4, with 9 positions matching TRBD1. The CDR3 reads CASRRQGANEKLFF. The CDR3 nucleotides are TGTGCCAGCAGAAGACAGGGGGCTAATGAAAAACTGTTTTTT. Based on the CDR3 plus reference TRBV28 and TRBJ1-4, the full variable domain is DVKVTQSSRYLVKRTGEKVFLECVQDMDHENMFWYRQDPGLGLRLIYFSYDVKMKEKGDIPEGYSVSREKKERFSLILESASTNQTSMYLCASRRQGANEKLFFGSGTQLSVL.